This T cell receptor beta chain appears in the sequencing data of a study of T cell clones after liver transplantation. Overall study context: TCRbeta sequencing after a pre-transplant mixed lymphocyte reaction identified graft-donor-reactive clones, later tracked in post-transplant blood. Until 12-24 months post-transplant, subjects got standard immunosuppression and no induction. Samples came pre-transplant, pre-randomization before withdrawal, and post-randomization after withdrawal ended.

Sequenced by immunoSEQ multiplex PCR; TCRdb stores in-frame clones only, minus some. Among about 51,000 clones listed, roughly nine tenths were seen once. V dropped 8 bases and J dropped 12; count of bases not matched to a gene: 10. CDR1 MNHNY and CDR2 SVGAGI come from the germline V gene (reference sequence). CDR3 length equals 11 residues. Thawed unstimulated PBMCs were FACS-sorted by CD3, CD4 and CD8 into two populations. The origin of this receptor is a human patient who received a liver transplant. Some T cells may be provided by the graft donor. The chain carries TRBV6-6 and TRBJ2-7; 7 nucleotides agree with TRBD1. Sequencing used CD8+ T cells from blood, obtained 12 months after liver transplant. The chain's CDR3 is CASSDRASRYF. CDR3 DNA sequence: TGTGCCAGCTCAGACAGGGCGTCTCGGTACTTC.